A selection of T cell receptor beta chains follows, all from one sample in a study of blood T cells in healthy people across ages. TCRdb itself ran the 5' RACE reads through MiXCR, one entry per CDR3 protein. Of 550,000 to 650,000 distinct CDR3 sequences detected, under 30% appear once; the ten largest clones hold around 16%. The specimen sequenced was blood. Receptors were obtained from a woman of 80 years or more in good health. The CDR3 runs from the conserved cysteine through the conserved F or W. A D gene is named only where the DNA matches it firmly. Expanded clones get a size class; other rows say once, few or many, or leave the size out.

V gene,J gene,clone size,D gene,CDR3 protein,CDR3 DNA
TRBV7-2,TRBJ2-7,.,TRBD2,CASSVRGGLYEQYF,TGTGCCAGCAGCGTTCGGGGGGGTCTCTACGAGCAGTACTTC
TRBV27,TRBJ2-2,.,.,CASSRGSLFSGELFF,TGTGCCAGCAGTCGCGGGTCCCTGTTTAGCGGGGAGCTGTTTTTT
TRBV20-1,TRBJ2-7,many,TRBD1,CSATRDPGQDGYEQYF,TGCAGTGCTACCAGGGATCCGGGACAGGATGGGTACGAGCAGTACTTC
TRBV5-1,TRBJ1-2,.,.,CASGPLGGGSYGYTF,TGCGCCAGCGGCCCCCTAGGAGGGGGATCGTATGGCTACACCTTC
TRBV9,TRBJ2-1,many,.,CASSVGPDSVAYNEQFF,TGTGCCAGCAGCGTAGGCCCGGACAGCGTTGCCTACAATGAGCAGTTCTTC
TRBV7-8,TRBJ2-1,.,.,CASSLANSWGNEQFF,TGTGCCAGCAGCTTAGCTAACTCCTGGGGCAATGAGCAGTTCTTC
TRBV29-1,TRBJ1-1,many,.,CSVALGETYTEAFF,TGCAGCGTTGCTCTGGGCGAAACCTACACTGAAGCTTTCTTT
TRBV29-1,TRBJ2-7,many,.,CSVEGEGAQGSYEQYF,TGCAGCGTTGAAGGCGAAGGGGCCCAAGGGTCCTACGAGCAGTACTTC
TRBV18,TRBJ2-1,many,.,CASSFLGNEQFF,TGTGCCAGCAGCTTTCTCGGCAATGAGCAGTTCTTC
TRBV27,TRBJ2-2,.,.,CASSHTNTGELFF,TGTGCCAGCAGCCATACGAACACCGGGGAGCTGTTTTTT
TRBV20-1,TRBJ2-7,many,.,CSAGEYHEQYF,TGCAGTGCTGGCGAATACCACGAGCAGTACTTC
TRBV29-1,TRBJ2-6,many,.,CSVDGPGANVLTF,TGCAGCGTGGACGGGCCTGGGGCCAACGTCCTGACTTTC
TRBV25-1,TRBJ2-1,many,.,CASSVGATNEQFF,TGTGCCAGCAGTGTTGGAGCCACCAATGAGCAGTTCTTC
TRBV7-2,TRBJ1-6,.,TRBD1,CASSLQGTSSYNSPLHF,TGTGCCAGCAGCCTACAGGGGACGAGCTCCTATAATTCACCCCTCCACTTT
TRBV6-6,TRBJ2-7,.,.,CASSYDGYEQYF,TGTGCCAGCAGTTACGACGGCTACGAGCAGTACTTC
TRBV7-2,TRBJ2-5,few,TRBD1,CASSPDRGRIISGQYF,TGTGCCAGCAGCCCTGACAGGGGGCGTATCATATCGGGACAGTACTTC
TRBV7-7,TRBJ2-5,many,.,CASSLSATQETQYF,TGTGCTAGCAGCTTGTCGGCTACCCAAGAGACCCAGTACTTC
TRBV20-1,TRBJ1-1,many,.,CSARSGQAFF,TGCAGTGCTAGAAGCGGGCAGGCTTTCTTT
TRBV28,TRBJ2-5,.,.,CASSFTGTQYF,TGTGCCAGCAGTTTTACCGGGACCCAGTACTTC
TRBV12-5,TRBJ2-3,few,TRBD2,CASGLVSGGGTDTQYF,TGTGCTAGTGGTTTGGTAAGCGGGGGAGGGACAGATACGCAGTATTTT
TRBV9,TRBJ1-1,.,.,CASSPQVLYGVNAEAFF,TGTGCCAGCAGCCCACAAGTTTTATATGGGGTGAACGCTGAAGCTTTCTTT
TRBV5-6,TRBJ2-5,many,TRBD1,CASSLPTTGTQETQYF,TGTGCCAGCAGCTTGCCGACGACAGGGACCCAAGAGACCCAGTACTTC
TRBV7-2,TRBJ1-2,many,.,CASSLASLAGEGYGYTF,TGTGCCAGCAGCTTAGCTAGTTTAGCAGGGGAGGGCTATGGCTACACCTTC
TRBV20-1,TRBJ1-2,many,.,CSAGILGGSRGYTF,TGCAGTGCTGGCATCTTAGGGGGATCGAGGGGCTACACCTTC
TRBV5-1,TRBJ1-2,many,.,CASSEITGLANYGYTF,TGCGCCAGCAGCGAGATCACAGGGTTAGCTAACTATGGCTACACCTTC
TRBV12-3/TRBV12-4,TRBJ2-3,.,.,CASSLEGGSTDVQYF,TGTGCCAGCAGTTTAGAGGGGGGGAGCACAGATGTGCAATATTTT
TRBV19,TRBJ2-3,.,.,CARSQMVQDTQYF,TGTGCCCGTAGCCAGATGGTCCAGGATACGCAGTATTTT